The present entry profiles one T cell receptor beta chain with its context. The protocol was immunoSEQ multiplex PCR, while the TCRdb copy is restricted to in-frame clones and leaves out a portion. This table holds 110,000 to 150,000 clones, roughly 90% found once. The data were obtained in a study of control samples from healthy donors and cancer patients. The CDR3 is 15 amino acids. Germline CDR1 SGHAT, CDR2 FQNNGV. The V gene end was trimmed by 0 bases and the J gene end by 4 bases; junction bases not matched to a gene: 4. The receptor's source is a man aged 30 to 45 in good health. Sequencing was carried out using blood. J is TRBJ2-7 and V is TRBV11-2; 9 nucleotides align to TRBD2. CDR3 in DNA: TGTGCCAGCAGCTTAGATGGGGCGGGAGGGTACGAGCAGTACTTC. Residues: CASSLDGAGGYEQYF.